Listed here are 27 T cell receptor beta chains from one sample, sequenced in a study of regulatory T cells in long-lasting Graves disease. Time point specified: newly diagnosed GD, antithyroid drugs for less than 3 months. PBMC-derived RNA was used for the TCR library. The authors built TCR beta libraries using iRepertoire HTBI primers and Arm-PCR of CDR3 regions. TCRdb recomputed calls from the multiplex PCR reads with MiXCR, one row per CDR3 protein. The table records 600,000 to 650,000 distinct CDR3 sequences, 15% to 20% of them present only once. These data are also associated with another study on T cells in Graves' hyperthyroidism and ophthalmopathy.

Sequenced material: peripheral blood mononuclear cells (PBMCs), taken at new diagnosis, from a patient treated with antithyroid drugs. These receptors were obtained from a woman younger than 45 with Graves disease.

The rearrangement links TRBV4-1 to TRBJ1-3; D may be TRBD1 (6 bases). The germline gives CDR1 MGHRA, CDR2 YSYEKL. V was cut by 3 bases and J by 0 bases, with 18 bases left in between. The CDR3 is made up of 18 amino acids. The CDR3 nucleotides are TGCGCCAGCAGCCACCCCACCCCCCTACAGGGCTCTGGAAACACCATATATTTT. This encodes CASSHPTPLQGSGNTIYF.

Concerning this clonotype itself: This may arise from a read error, as a much more abundant clone is one base away. The chain combines TRBV9 with TRBJ2-7; a possible D gene is TRBD1 (5 bases). V dropped 3 bases and J dropped 2 bases, with 12 bases sitting between them. Germline CDR1 and CDR2: SGDLS and YYNGEE. This CDR3 has 14 residues. CDR3 region: CASSETVGAYEQYF. The CDR3 region has the DNA TGTGCCAGCAGCGAAACGGTAGGGGCCTACGAGCAGTACTTC.

About this clonotype itself: One junction end disagrees with the germline gene, perhaps due to a read error. The chain joins TRBV5-1 to TRBJ2-5; TRBD2 matches at 11 bases. CDR1 is SGHRS and CDR2 is YFSETQ in the germline V gene. CDR3 length: 17 amino acids. CDR3 DNA sequence: TGTGCCAGCAGCTCGCTAGCGGGAGGCCGGGGTACGGAGACCCAGTACTTC. Translation gives CASSSLAGGRGTETQYF.

This clonotype was counted many times. The V gene is TRBV3-1, the J gene TRBJ2-3, with a weak D call TRBD1 (6 bases). The germline V gene encodes CDR1 LGHDT and CDR2 YNNKEL (reference sequence). The CDR3 covers 15 residues. With 5 bases removed from V and 0 bases from J, the gap between germline ends came to 12 bases. The CDR3 nucleotides are TGTGCCAGCAGCTACAACAGGGCAAGCACAGATACGCAGTATTTT. It specifies CASSYNRASTDTQYF.

This clonotype was observed a few times. The chain uses TRBV4-2 and TRBJ2-7, with D uncertain. V was trimmed by 0 bases and J by 6 bases, leaving 12 bases between them. The germline gives CDR1 LGHNA, CDR2 YNFKEQ. CDR3 length equals 14 residues. The DNA of the CDR3 is TGTGCCAGCAGCCAAGATCAAGGGCCCGGCGAGCAGTACTTC. Translating it yields CASSQDQGPGEQYF.

This clonotype has ten or more counts. The rearrangement joins TRBV28 to TRBJ2-5, with no clear D. CDR1 and CDR2 from the germline V gene are MDHEN and SYDVKM. This CDR3 contains 14 residues. V dropped 6 bases and J dropped 5 bases, with 16 bases sitting between them. CDR3: CASSPYTGRETQYF. CDR3 nucleotide sequence: TGTGCCAGCAGCCCTTATACCGGCAGGGAGACCCAGTACTTC.

This clonotype was observed many times. The chain combines TRBV24-1 with TRBJ2-5, with D perhaps TRBD1 (5 bases). The V end lost 4 bases, the J end lost 3 bases, and 14 bases lay between the germline ends. Looked up from germline, CDR1 is KGHDR and CDR2 is SFDVKD. There are 15 residues in the CDR3. The CDR3 here is CATSDPSPREETQYF. In nucleotides, the CDR3 is TGTGCCACCAGTGACCCCTCACCCAGGGAAGAGACCCAGTACTTC.

This clonotype came up once. One junction end disagrees with the germline gene, perhaps due to a read error. The CDR3 spells CPSRQTGLRNTEAFF. As DNA, the CDR3 is TGCCCCAGCAGACAAACGGGACTCCGGAACACTGAAGCTTTCTTT. This rearrangement joins TRBV10-2 to TRBJ1-1; D is perhaps TRBD1 (5 bases). The germline CDR1 and CDR2 sequences are WSHSY and SAAADI. The CDR3 spans 15 residues.

This chain connects TRBV2 to TRBJ2-3; 12 nucleotides line up with TRBD2. The CDR3 has 16 amino acids. Germline lookup yields CDR1 SNHLY and CDR2 FYNNEI. The V segment lost 8 bases and the J segment 4 bases; nucleotides outside the gene matches: 10. The CDR3 sequence: CASGRLTSGSSDTQYF. DNA of the CDR3: TGTGCCAGCGGGCGATTGACTAGCGGGAGCTCAGATACGCAGTATTTT. The full variable domain, with the rest looked up from reference TRBV2 and TRBJ2-3, is EPEVTQTPSHQVTQMGQEVILRCVPISNHLYFYWYRQILGQKVEFLVSFYNNEISEKSEIFDDQFSVERPDGSNFTLKIRSTKLEDSAMYFCASGRLTSGSSDTQYFGPGTRLTVL.

This clonotype occurred a few times. J is TRBJ2-1 and V is TRBV28, with D perhaps matching TRBD1 or TRBD2 (5 bases each). CDR3 size: 13 residues. Looked up from germline, CDR1 is MDHEN and CDR2 is SYDVKM. Trimming shortened V by 7 bases and J by 3 bases, and 10 bases separated the two germline ends. The CDR3 loop is CASTRGVYNEQFF. In DNA, the CDR3 is TGTGCCAGCACCCGAGGGGTCTACAATGAGCAGTTCTTC.

The V call is TRBV10-3, the J call TRBJ1-2; no clear D gene. The CDR3 is 12 residues long. V was shortened by 6 bases and J by 6 bases, with 11 bases between the two germline ends. Looked up from germline, CDR1 is ENHRY and CDR2 is SYGVKD. Written as DNA, the CDR3 is TGTGCCATCAGCGAGGACCGGGATGGCTACACCTTC. Protein sequence: CAISEDRDGYTF.

The gene calls are TRBV19 and TRBJ2-1, with 7 bases fitting TRBD2. The CDR3 is 16 residues long. Germline loops: CDR1 LNHDA, CDR2 SQIVND (reference sequence). V lost 5 bases to trimming and J lost 3 bases; unmatched junction nucleotides: 10. As DNA, the CDR3 is TGTGCCAGTAGTCTTCGTGCTAGCGGTTACTACAATGAGCAGTTCTTC. Amino acid sequence: CASSLRASGYYNEQFF.

This clonotype was seen at least ten times. The CDR3 DNA follows: TGTGCCAGCAGTTTATATAAAGAAGCTTTCTTT. Its translation: CASSLYKEAFF. This sequence joins TRBV28 and TRBJ1-1; D is unclear. V shed 1 base and J shed 8 bases, with 5 bases lying between them. The CDR3 is 11 residues long. Germline CDR1 MDHEN, CDR2 SYDVKM.

J is TRBJ2-3 and V is TRBV28, with 7 bases aligning to TRBD1. CDR3 length equals 12 residues. CDR1 and CDR2 from the germline V gene are MDHEN and SYDVKM. Unmatched junction bases numbered 8, after V lost 6 bases and J lost 11 bases. In DNA, the CDR3 is TGTGCCAGCAGCTGGCGACAGGGCCAGCAGTATTTT. This sequence encodes CASSWRQGQQYF.

This clonotype was seen a few times. V gene TRBV3-1 combines with J gene TRBJ1-2; maybe TRBD1 (5 bases). CDR3 size: 15 residues. V lost 3 bases, J lost 8 bases, and 19 bases lay in between. The germline CDR1 and CDR2 sequences are LGHDT and YNNKEL (reference sequence). CDR3 residues: CASSHVYGGPEGYTF. CDR3 sequence (DNA): TGTGCCAGCAGCCACGTTTATGGGGGACCCGAGGGCTACACCTTC.

This clonotype was seen ten or more times. V usage is TRBV27 and J usage is TRBJ2-1; no clear D. This CDR3 is built from 13 residues. The germline gives CDR1 MNHEY, CDR2 SMNVEV (reference sequence). With 3 bases removed from V and 10 bases from J, the gap between germline ends came to 13 bases. This chain's CDR3 is CASSFPETSEQFF. The DNA of the CDR3 is TGTGCCAGCAGTTTCCCGGAGACAAGCGAGCAGTTCTTC.

This clonotype was recorded many times. V gene TRBV2 combines with J gene TRBJ1-6; D unclear. From germline, CDR1 is SNHLY and CDR2 FYNNEI. The length of the CDR3 is 13 residues. Trimming removed 8 bases from V and 9 bases from J, with 14 bases in between. The CDR3 loop reads CASLAQLGSPLHF. As DNA, the CDR3 is TGTGCCAGCCTCGCTCAGCTAGGTTCACCCCTCCACTTT.

Many counts were recorded for this clonotype. The rearrangement links TRBV2 to TRBJ1-4, with D hard to call. Trimming shortened V by 2 bases and J by 13 bases, and 14 bases separated the two germline ends. From germline, CDR1 is SNHLY and CDR2 FYNNEI. This CDR3 is 13 amino acids long. The CDR3 coding sequence is TGTGCCAGCAGTGAATGGTATAACGGGCCACTGTTTTTT. Its translation is CASSEWYNGPLFF. The full variable domain, in which reference TRBV2 and TRBJ1-4 provide the parts outside the CDR3, is EPEVTQTPSHQVTQMGQEVILRCVPISNHLYFYWYRQILGQKVEFLVSFYNNEISEKSEIFDDQFSVERPDGSNFTLKIRSTKLEDSAMYFCASSEWYNGPLFFGSGTQLSVL.

This clonotype was seen a handful of times. The genes are TRBV28 and TRBJ2-3, with 8 bases that match TRBD1. The CDR3 extends over 16 amino acids. V was pared by 6 bases and J by 4 bases, with 12 bases of the junction left unmatched. Per germline, CDR1 MDHEN and CDR2 SYDVKM. For the CDR3, the DNA is TGTGCCAGCAGCTCAACTAAGGACAGGGCCCCAGATACGCAGTATTTT. Amino acids: CASSSTKDRAPDTQYF.

This clonotype was counted many times. The gene calls are TRBV14 and TRBJ2-1; D not resolved. V lost 3 bases and J 4 bases, leaving 7 bases between the germline ends. The germline gives CDR1 SGHDN, CDR2 FVKESK. The CDR3 has 13 amino acids. CDR3 sequence (DNA): TGTGCCAGCAGCCAGCTACTATACAATGAGCAGTTCTTC. Its translation: CASSQLLYNEQFF. The complete variable domain, with remaining parts taken from reference TRBV14 and TRBJ2-1, reads EAGVTQFPSHSVIEKGQTVTLRCDPISGHDNLYWYRRVMGKEIKFLLHFVKESKQDESGMPNNRFLAERTGGTYSTLKVQPAELEDSGVYFCASSQLLYNEQFFGPGTRLTVL.

This clonotype has a handful of counts. The chain couples TRBV24-1 to TRBJ2-1; 14 bases map to TRBD2. The CDR3 spans 16 residues. After removal of 4 bases from V and 8 bases from J, the junction contained 6 bases not matched to a gene. From germline, CDR1 is KGHDR and CDR2 SFDVKD. CDR3 sequence (DNA): TGTGCCACCAGTGACCGTGGACTAGCGGGAGGATATGAGCAGTTCTTC. It translates to CATSDRGLAGGYEQFF.

V is TRBV18 and J is TRBJ2-1, with a tentative D call TRBD1 (5 bases). The germline gives CDR1 KGHSH, CDR2 LQKENI. Between the trimmed V and J ends, which lost 3 bases and 5 bases, there was a span of 17 bases. This CDR3 contains 16 residues. The CDR3, as DNA: TGTGCCAGCTCACCTCCCCAGGGCAGAACAAACAATGAGCAGTTCTTC. Translation gives CASSPPQGRTNNEQFF.

The chain employs TRBV6-2 or TRBV6-3 and TRBJ1-2; D may be TRBD1 (5 bases). This CDR3 comprises 13 residues. V was shortened by 4 bases and J by 4 bases, with 10 bases between the two germline ends. The germline gives CDR1 MNHEY, CDR2 SVGEGT. The CDR3 region is CASSSLDIYGYTF. The CDR3 DNA reads as TGTGCCAGCAGTTCCCTGGACATCTATGGCTACACCTTC.

This clonotype came up many times. The V call is TRBV28, the J call TRBJ1-2; D is unresolved. Germline CDR1 reads MDHEN; CDR2 reads SYDVKM. V was trimmed by 5 bases and J by 0 bases, leaving 13 bases between them. CDR3 size: 15 residues. The CDR3 loop reads CASSPQETPNYGYTF. CDR3 bases: TGTGCCAGCAGTCCCCAGGAAACCCCTAACTATGGCTACACCTTC.

This clonotype was detected many times. The rearrangement links TRBV7-8 to TRBJ2-7, with a weak D call TRBD1 (6 bases). The CDR3 sequence is 14 residues long. Germline CDR1 reads SGHVS; CDR2 reads FQNEAQ. Trimming shortened V by 8 bases and J by 2 bases, and 16 bases separated the two germline ends. The CDR3 coding sequence is TGTGCCAGCGGATATAGGGACACCCCCTACGAGCAGTACTTC. Amino acids: CASGYRDTPYEQYF.

This clonotype showed up many times. The J gene is TRBJ1-4, the V gene TRBV11-2; TRBD1 agrees at 7 bases. The CDR3 is 14 residues long. Germline loops: CDR1 SGHAT, CDR2 FQNNGV. V was clipped by 6 bases and J by 5 bases; unmatched bases: 6. CDR3 DNA sequence: TGTGCCAGCAGTCGACAGGGCCCGAATGAAAAACTGTTTTTT. Protein product: CASSRQGPNEKLFF.

The sample holds many counts of this clonotype. This chain uses TRBV12-3 or TRBV12-4 with TRBJ1-5, with D possibly matching TRBD1 (5 bases). The ends were cut back, 6 bases at V and 11 bases at J, with 17 bases in the middle. The CDR3 spans 13 residues. As DNA, the CDR3 is TGTGCCAGCAGCCAGGGCAGGACGCGGGCCCAGCATTTT. Translated, it gives CASSQGRTRAQHF.